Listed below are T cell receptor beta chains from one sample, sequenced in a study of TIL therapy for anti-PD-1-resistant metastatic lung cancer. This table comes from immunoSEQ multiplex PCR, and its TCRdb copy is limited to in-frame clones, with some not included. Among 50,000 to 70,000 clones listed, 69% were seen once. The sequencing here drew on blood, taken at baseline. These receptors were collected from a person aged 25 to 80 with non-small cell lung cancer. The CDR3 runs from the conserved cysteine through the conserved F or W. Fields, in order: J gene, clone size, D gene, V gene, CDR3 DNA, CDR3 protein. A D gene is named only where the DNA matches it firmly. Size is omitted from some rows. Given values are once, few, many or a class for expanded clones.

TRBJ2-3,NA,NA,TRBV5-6,TGTGCCAGCAGCTTTGGGGGAGGAAGCACAGATACGCAGTATTTT,CASSFGGGSTDTQYF
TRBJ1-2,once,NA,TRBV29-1,TGCAGCGTTGTTCTGGGTCGCGATGGCTACACCTTC,CSVVLGRDGYTF
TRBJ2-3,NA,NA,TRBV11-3,TGTGCCAGCAGCTTTACAGATACGCAGTATTTT,CASSFTDTQYF
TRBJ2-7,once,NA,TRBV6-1,TGTGCCAGCAGGTACCACAGTTACGAGCAGTACTTC,CASRYHSYEQYF
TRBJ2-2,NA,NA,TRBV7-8,TGTGCCAGCATCGACCAGACGAACACCGGGGAGCTGTTTTTT,CASIDQTNTGELFF
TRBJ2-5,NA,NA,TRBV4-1,TGCGCCAGCAGCCCGGGTGGGACGACGTGGACCCAGTACTTC,CASSPGGTTWTQYF
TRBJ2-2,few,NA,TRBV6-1,TGTGCCAGCAGGGAGGATTATAACACCGGGGAGCTGTTTTTT,CASREDYNTGELFF
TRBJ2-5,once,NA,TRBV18,TGTGCCAGCTCAGAAGCCGCCCCAATGGCCCAGTACTTC,CASSEAAPMAQYF
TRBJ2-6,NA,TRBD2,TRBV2,TGTGCCAGCAACGGGCTAGCGGGAGTAGGATCGCCTGGGGCCAACGTCCTGACTTTC,CASNGLAGVGSPGANVLTF
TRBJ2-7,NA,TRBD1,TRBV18,TGTGCCAGCTCATCACAGGGGATCGCCTACGAGCAGTACTTC,CASSSQGIAYEQYF
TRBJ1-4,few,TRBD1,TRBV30,TGTGCCTGGAGCATTAACAGGGGAACTAATGAAAAACTGTTTTTT,CAWSINRGTNEKLFF
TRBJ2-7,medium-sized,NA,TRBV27,TGTGCCAGCAGTTTATTCTCCAGGGGCGAGCAGTACTTC,CASSLFSRGEQYF
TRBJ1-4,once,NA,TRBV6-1,TGTGCCAGCAGTGGCGAGGCCTTACGGGGTGAAAAACTGTTTTTT,CASSGEALRGEKLFF
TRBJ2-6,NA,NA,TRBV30,TGTGCCTGGAGTGTGCAAGGGCCTGGGGCCAACGTCCTGACTTTC,CAWSVQGPGANVLTF
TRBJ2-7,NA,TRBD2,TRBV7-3,TGTGCCAGCAGCTTAGGCCTAGCGGGAGCCTACGAGCAGTACTTC,CASSLGLAGAYEQYF
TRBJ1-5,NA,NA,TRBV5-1,TGCGCCAGCAGCTTGGTGCCAGGGACGGATATCTCAGCCCAGCATTTT,CASSLVPGTDISAQHF
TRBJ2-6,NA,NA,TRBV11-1,TGTGCCAGCAGCCGTGTAGGGGGATCCGGGGCCAACGTCCTGACTTTC,CASSRVGGSGANVLTF
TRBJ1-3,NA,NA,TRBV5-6,TGTGCCAGCAGCGTGACCCCCTCTGGAAACACCATATATTTT,CASSVTPSGNTIYF
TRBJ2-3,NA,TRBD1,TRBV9,TGTGCCAGCAGCGTAACAGGGGATGGCACAGATACGCAGTATTTT,CASSVTGDGTDTQYF
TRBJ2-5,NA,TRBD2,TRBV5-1,TGCGCCAGCAGCTTGCTAGCGGACCAAGAGACCCAGTACTTC,CASSLLADQETQYF